The TCR beta chain under discussion was sequenced for a study of cytomegalovirus exposure and HLA in healthy donors. Study outcomes and limitations: A later analysis found TCR association rates differed by HLA locus, highest for DRB1 and lowest for HLA-C.

With regard to this clone: What it binds is unknown.

The PCR had 60 Vbeta and 13 Jbeta primers. Profiled with immunoSEQ multiplex PCR; TCRdb holds only in-frame clones, not every one. The sample holds over 50,000 clones, 77% seen once. The sequence came from a female donor in good health and CMV-seronegative. The specimen was PBMCs.

CDR3 sequence (DNA): TGTGCCAGCAGCTTGGGGGCGGGTCGCACAGATACGCAGTATTTT. Translated, it gives CASSLGAGRTDTQYF. This chain links TRBV5-4 with TRBJ2-3, with D perhaps TRBD2 (5 bases). The CDR3 totals 15 residues. Between the trimmed V and J ends, which lost 0 bases and 1 base, there was a span of 9 bases. Germline CDR1 SGHNT, CDR2 YYREEE (reference sequence).